The 17 T cell receptor beta chains below were found in one sample sequenced in a study of regulatory T cells in long-lasting Graves disease. The time point is: persistent/refractory GD, antithyroid drugs over 5 years with positive TRAb. RNA extracted from PBMCs served as the sequencing template. HTBI primers from iRepertoire and Arm-PCR of CDR3 regions yielded the TCR beta libraries. MiXCR, run by TCRdb on the multiplex PCR reads, gives a single entry per CDR3 protein. The repertoire includes about 430,000 distinct CDR3 sequences, 21% of them detected once, and approximately 15% sits in the top ten. The specimen comprised peripheral blood mononuclear cells (PBMCs), sampled when the disease was refractory, from a patient treated with antithyroid drugs. The receptors here all came from a female donor with Graves disease.

This clonotype was seen repeatedly, ten times or more. The gene calls are TRBV13 and TRBJ2-7, with 10 nucleotides matching TRBD1. J lost 3 bases, V lost 5 bases, and 4 bases had no gene match. The CDR3 is made up of 14 amino acids. Germline V lookup: CDR1 PRHDT, CDR2 FYEKMQ (reference sequence). CDR3 in amino acids: CASSNRDRGYEQYF. The CDR3 nucleotides read TGTGCCAGCAGCAACCGGGACAGGGGCTACGAGCAGTACTTC. Filled out from reference TRBV13 and TRBJ2-7, the complete variable domain reads AAGVIQSPRHLIKEKRETATLKCYPIPRHDTVYWYQQGPGQDPQFLISFYEKMQSDKGSIPDRFSAQQFSDYHSELNMSSLELGDSALYFCASSNRDRGYEQYFGPGTRLTVT.

This clonotype showed up just a few times. This chain joins TRBV28 and TRBJ2-2; tentative D call: TRBD2 (6 bases). The CDR3 has 15 amino acids. Germline loops: CDR1 MDHEN, CDR2 SYDVKM. The V end was cut by 5 bases, the J end by 7 bases, with 17 bases between. CDR3 amino acids: CASSAPGTRGGELFF. The CDR3 coding sequence is TGTGCCAGCAGTGCGCCGGGGACTCGTGGCGGGGAGCTGTTTTTT.

This clonotype was observed a few times. The chain has TRBV6-1 and TRBJ2-5; TRBD1 matches at 9 bases. V trimming: 7 bases; J trimming: 4 bases; junction bases outside the gene matches: 4. The CDR3 runs to 13 residues. Germline V CDR1 and CDR2: MNHNS, SASEGT. The CDR3 DNA follows: TGTGCCAGCAAGGGGACAGGGCCAGAGACCCAGTACTTC. Translating gives CASKGTGPETQYF.

This clonotype was counted at least ten times. J is TRBJ2-5 and V is TRBV6-5; tentative D call: TRBD1 (5 bases). The CDR3 loop spans 14 amino acids. Germline CDR1 reads MNHEY; CDR2 reads SVGAGI. V lost 2 bases and J lost 5, with 12 bases in between. The CDR3 is CASSYLAGIETQYF. CDR3 DNA: TGTGCCAGCAGTTACCTGGCAGGGATTGAGACCCAGTACTTC.

This clonotype was counted a few times. The V and J genes are TRBV7-2 and TRBJ1-6; D not certain. Trimming shortened V by 5 bases and J by 8 bases, and 7 bases separated the two germline ends. Per the germline V gene, CDR1 is SGHTA and CDR2 is FQGNSA. There are 12 residues in the CDR3. CDR3 loop: CASSRRHSPLHF. The CDR3 coding sequence is TGTGCCAGCAGCCGTCGCCATTCACCCCTCCACTTT.

The chain recombines TRBV7-9 with TRBJ1-2; D is unresolved. Between the trimmed V and J ends, which lost 1 base and 8 bases, there was a span of 8 bases. Per germline, CDR1 SEHNR and CDR2 FQNEAQ (reference sequence). There are 12 residues in the CDR3. The CDR3 is CASSLGGNGYTF. The CDR3 DNA is TGTGCCAGCAGCTTAGGTGGTAACGGCTACACCTTC.

The chain uses TRBV2 and TRBJ2-1; the D gene could be TRBD1 or TRBD2 (5 bases each). V was pared by 0 bases and J by 5 bases, with 17 bases between. The CDR3 has 17 residues. Germline CDR1 reads SNHLY; CDR2 reads FYNNEI. DNA for the CDR3: TGTGCCAGCAGTGAAGCTACGGGGCTAGTCTGGAACAATGAGCAGTTCTTC. Amino acids: CASSEATGLVWNNEQFF.

This clonotype was recorded at least ten times. The chain couples TRBV7-9 to TRBJ1-2; TRBD1 is a possible D gene (5 bases). The length of the CDR3 is 13 residues. V shed 4 bases and J shed 4 bases, with 10 bases lying between them. Germline V lookup: CDR1 SEHNR, CDR2 FQNEAQ (reference sequence). CDR3 DNA: TGTGCCAGCAGCTCTAGGACACCCTATGGCTACACCTTC. It yields the protein CASSSRTPYGYTF.

This clonotype showed up just a few times. V gene TRBV20-1 combines with J gene TRBJ2-2, with 7 bases identical to TRBD2. Losses at the gene ends were 4 bases for V and 9 bases for J; bases not matched to a gene: 17. The CDR3 runs 16 residues. The germline V gene has CDR1 DFQATT and CDR2 SNEGSKA (reference sequence). The CDR3: CSATEGRERYSRELFF. CDR3 DNA: TGCAGTGCTACCGAAGGGAGGGAGAGGTATTCTAGGGAGCTGTTTTTT.

A note on this clonotype: A much larger clone differs from this one at a single base, so this may be a read error. No conserved phenylalanine or tryptophan ends this CDR3, so it is likely a read error. The rearrangement links TRBV7-3 to TRBJ1-2; perhaps TRBD1 as D (6 bases). CDR1 and CDR2 from the germline V gene are SGHTA and FQGTGA. CDR3 length: 15 residues. V was trimmed by 2 bases and J by 0 bases, leaving 10 bases between them. The CDR3 loop reads CASSLSGHANYGYTS. The CDR3, as DNA: TGTGCCAGCAGCTTATCGGGACACGCTAACTATGGCTACACCTCC.

This clonotype was observed a single time. J is TRBJ2-5 and V is TRBV4-2; 7 bases are shared with TRBD2. J gave up 4 bases and V 0 bases, and 14 bases lay outside the gene matches. Germline CDR1 is LGHNA and CDR2 is YNFKEQ. This CDR3 region has 18 residues. The DNA of the CDR3 is TGTGCCAGCAGCCAAGATTGGTTCCCTGCGGGAGAGTTAGAGACCCAGTACTTC. Translating gives CASSQDWFPAGELETQYF.

The table lists this clonotype with many counts. The chain carries TRBV27 and TRBJ2-5, with a possible D match to TRBD1 (6 bases). CDR1 is MNHEY and CDR2 is SMNVEV in the germline V gene (reference sequence). V lost 3 bases, J lost 2 bases, and 16 bases lay in between. The CDR3 runs 16 residues. The CDR3 DNA reads as TGTGCCAGCAGTTTGGGGGCCGGGACACTACAAGAGACCCAGTACTTC. Translated, it gives CASSLGAGTLQETQYF.

The V and J genes are TRBV19 and TRBJ1-5; 10 nucleotides agree with TRBD1. The junction had 7 bases not matched to a gene; V was cut back by 4 bases and J by 7 bases. The CDR3 is made up of 15 amino acids. Germline V gives CDR1 LNHDA, CDR2 SQIVND (reference sequence). The DNA for the CDR3 is TGTGCCAGTAGTAGTGGGGACAGGGGAAGGCAGCCCCAGCATTTT. Translation: CASSSGDRGRQPQHF. The full variable domain, its missing parts supplied by reference TRBV19 and TRBJ1-5, is DGGITQSPKYLFRKEGQNVTLSCEQNLNHDAMYWYRQDPGQGLRLIYYSQIVNDFQKGDIAEGYSVSREKKESFPLTVTSAQKNPTAFYLCASSSGDRGRQPQHFGDGTRLSIL.

The chain couples TRBV10-2 to TRBJ2-5; D gene uncertain. V lost 6 bases, J lost 5 bases, and 22 bases lay in between. Germline CDR1 and CDR2: WSHSY and SAAADI. The CDR3 has 16 residues. The CDR3 DNA sequence: TGCGCCAGCAGCAGAAGAGCCCAGTGGCCCGAGGAGACCCAGTACTTC. The encoded protein is CASSRRAQWPEETQYF.

This clonotype has more than one count but fewer than ten. CDR3 region: CASSIVGRPTYEQYF. For the CDR3, the DNA is TGTGCCAGTAGTATAGTTGGACGGCCAACCTACGAGCAGTACTTC. This rearrangement joins TRBV19 to TRBJ2-7; D is unresolved. The CDR3 is 15 amino acids. The V end was cut by 1 base, the J end by 2 bases, with 12 bases between. Germline V CDR1 and CDR2: LNHDA, SQIVND (reference sequence).

This clonotype was recorded at least ten times. The gene calls are TRBV28 and TRBJ1-1; tentatively, D is TRBD1 (5 bases). The V gene lost 4 bases and the J gene lost 3 bases, with 9 bases spanning the gap. Germline V gene data show CDR1 as MDHEN and CDR2 as SYDVKM. The CDR3 covers 13 residues. CDR3 in DNA: TGTGCCAGCAGTTGGGGGGGTTACACTGAAGCTTTCTTT. Translation: CASSWGGYTEAFF.

This clonotype was counted a few times. The chain combines TRBV12-3 or TRBV12-4 with TRBJ2-3; 8 positions agree with TRBD1. The CDR3 spans 15 residues. The junction had 6 bases not matched to a gene; V was cut back by 5 bases and J by 2 bases. CDR3 residues: CASSPGQATTDTQYF. The CDR3 bases are TGTGCCAGCAGTCCGGGACAGGCAACCACAGATACGCAGTATTTT.